Presented here are 23 T cell receptor beta chains from one specimen sequenced in a study of T-cell reconstitution after alpha-beta-depleted transplantation in children. Using unique molecular identifiers, the investigators prepared the TCRbeta library. TCRdb recomputed calls from the PCR reads with MiXCR, one row per CDR3 protein. The repertoire holds 550,000 to 600,000 distinct CDR3 sequences, 23% seen once, with around 14% in the top ten. Specimen: PBMCs, mostly from graft donor cells, collected 360 days after TCRalphabeta/CD19-depleted stem cell transplant. Source of these receptors: a boy under two years old who had a stem cell transplant for acute myeloid leukemia, so the T cells may come from the graft donor.

This rearrangement joins TRBV12-3 or TRBV12-4 to TRBJ2-7, with D possibly being TRBD1 (6 bases). CDR3 length: 12 residues. V was pared by 3 bases and J by 6 bases, with 9 bases between. CDR3 nucleotides: TGTGCCAGCAGTTTCCGGGACACCGAGCAGTACGTC. Its protein product is CASSFRDTEQYV.

The CDR3 coding sequence is TGTGCCAGCAGTTATCCGGGGAATACGCAGTATTTT. This codes for CASSYPGNTQYF. V gene TRBV6-2 or TRBV6-3 combines with J gene TRBJ2-3; a weak D match, TRBD2 (5 bases). The CDR3 consists of 12 residues. V was shortened by 3 bases and J by 7 bases, with 8 bases between the two germline ends. CDR1 is MNHEY, CDR2 SVGEGT, per germline.

This clonotype was detected once. The chain combines TRBV20-1 with TRBJ2-1, with D possibly TRBD1 on 5 matching bases. The CDR3 is made up of 13 amino acids. The ends were cut back, 1 base at V and 14 bases at J, with 18 bases in the middle. Germline V lookup: CDR1 DFQATT, CDR2 SNEGSKA (reference sequence). The CDR3 DNA sequence: TGCAGTGCTAGAGGCTTCGTTCAGGGCCTGAAGTTCTTC. This gives the protein CSARGFVQGLKFF.

There are many counts of this clonotype. The chain carries TRBV29-1 and TRBJ2-3; 10 bases agree with TRBD1. Germline V lookup: CDR1 SQVTM, CDR2 ANQGSEA. This CDR3 region has 16 residues. V was pared by 2 bases and J by 4 bases, with 9 bases of the junction left unmatched. DNA of the CDR3: TGCAGCGTTGAACCCCGACAGGGGGCTGCGTCAGATACGCAGTATTTT. Its protein product is CSVEPRQGAASDTQYF.

This clonotype occurred a few times. CDR3 DNA: TGTGCCAGCAGCTTGAGGGCTAGCGGGGGGACGAACACCGGGGAGCTGTTTTTT. Its protein product is CASSLRASGGTNTGELFF. This chain joins TRBV7-2 and TRBJ2-2; 11 bases are a match to TRBD2. Germline V CDR1 and CDR2: SGHTA, FQGNSA. J lost 0 bases, V lost 3 bases, and 6 bases had no gene match. The CDR3 length is 18 residues.

The rearrangement links TRBV11-3 to TRBJ1-1; no clear D. The CDR3 totals 14 residues. Trimming shortened V by 7 bases and J by 4 bases, and 16 bases separated the two germline ends. CDR1 and CDR2 (germline): SGHNT, YENEEA. CDR3 loop: CASTLHAEGTEAFF. The DNA of the CDR3 is TGTGCCAGCACCCTACACGCCGAGGGCACTGAAGCTTTCTTT.

The V call is TRBV12-3 or TRBV12-4, the J call TRBJ1-4, with 9 nucleotides matching TRBD1. The ends lost 4 bases at V and 3 bases at J; junction bases unmatched: 15. The CDR3 length is 19 residues. The CDR3 sequence: CASSWWTGVQFKANEKLFF. The CDR3, as DNA: TGTGCCAGCAGTTGGTGGACAGGGGTTCAGTTTAAGGCTAATGAAAAACTGTTTTTT.

This clonotype has at least ten counts. The chain links TRBV15 to TRBJ2-5; 8 bases agree with TRBD1. From germline, CDR1 is LNHNV and CDR2 YYDKDF (reference sequence). There are 21 residues in the CDR3. With 6 bases clipped from V and 4 bases from J, the junction kept 28 bases outside the gene matches. This chain's CDR3 is CATRDSAGGIVGNTAGETQYF. The CDR3 DNA sequence: TGTGCCACCAGAGACTCAGCAGGGGGCATTGTGGGGAACACGGCGGGAGAGACCCAGTACTTC.

This clonotype was seen a few times. The chain is built from TRBV5-1 and TRBJ2-3, with TRBD1 matching 12 bases. The CDR3 runs to 16 residues. V trimming: 4 bases; J trimming: 6 bases; junction bases outside the gene matches: 9. Looked up from germline, CDR1 is SGHRS and CDR2 is YFSETQ. CDR3 nucleotide sequence: TGCGCCAGCAGCAGCACCGGGACAGGGGGCCTGGATACGCAGTATTTT. Its protein is CASSSTGTGGLDTQYF.

This clonotype was picked up a small number of times. The chain recombines TRBV24-1 with TRBJ2-1; 12 nucleotides line up with TRBD2. CDR1 and CDR2 (germline): KGHDR, SFDVKD. The CDR3 is 16 amino acids. Trimming at V came to 4 bases and at J to 6 bases, leaving 6 bases not matched to a gene. CDR3 coding DNA: TGTGCCACCAGTGACCCTCTAGCGGGGGGGCTCAATGAGCAGTTCTTC. This codes for CATSDPLAGGLNEQFF.

A few counts support this clonotype. The chain recombines TRBV5-1 with TRBJ2-1, with D tentatively TRBD1 (5 bases). The CDR3 is 16 amino acids. Germline V CDR1 and CDR2: SGHRS, YFSETQ. V was clipped by 0 bases and J by 2 bases, with 12 bases between them. The CDR3 nucleotides read TGCGCCAGCAGCTTGGCCACAGGCCTTCCCTACAATGAGCAGTTCTTC. Translated, it gives CASSLATGLPYNEQFF. Combining the CDR3 with reference TRBV5-1 and TRBJ2-1 gives the whole variable domain KAGVTQTPRYLIKTRGQQVTLSCSPISGHRSVSWYQQTPGQGLQFLFEYFSETQRNKGNFPGRFSGRQFSNSRSEMNVSTLELGDSALYLCASSLATGLPYNEQFFGPGTRLTVL.

This clonotype was seen a few times. The CDR3 is CASSFRSSGGISYNEQFF. CDR3 DNA sequence: TGTGCCAGCAGCTTTAGATCTAGCGGGGGCATCTCCTACAATGAGCAGTTCTTC. V gene TRBV11-2 combines with J gene TRBJ2-1, with 10 bases lining up with TRBD2. Germline values: CDR1 SGHAT, CDR2 FQNNGV. After removal of 3 bases from V and 0 bases from J, the junction contained 8 bases not matched to a gene. CDR3 length: 18 amino acids.

The V call is TRBV11-2, the J call TRBJ2-2, with D tentatively TRBD2 (5 bases). This CDR3 region has 15 residues. Deletions cut 5 bases from V and 3 bases from J, with 13 bases between. Germline assignment: CDR1 SGHAT and CDR2 FQNNGV. The CDR3 loop is CASSPLTGYTGELFF. DNA of the CDR3: TGTGCCAGCAGCCCGTTGACGGGGTACACCGGGGAGCTGTTTTTT.

The sample holds many counts of this clonotype. The chain uses TRBV10-3 and TRBJ2-2, with D maybe TRBD2 (7 bases). The V gene's germline CDR1 is ENHRY and CDR2 SYGVKD. Between the trimmed V and J ends, which lost 4 bases and 3 bases, there was a span of 12 bases. The CDR3 spans 15 residues. The CDR3 coding sequence is TGTGCCATCAGTGTATCCGGGGGGCACACCGGGGAGCTGTTTTTT. This sequence encodes CAISVSGGHTGELFF.

In this sample, this clonotype turned up many times. V gene TRBV7-9 combines with J gene TRBJ1-1; D is possibly TRBD1 (5 bases). Germline V lookup: CDR1 SEHNR, CDR2 FQNEAQ (reference sequence). The CDR3 consists of 14 residues. V dropped 5 bases and J dropped 0 bases, with 10 bases sitting between them. CDR3 protein: CASSTRQMNTEAFF. The CDR3 bases are TGTGCCAGCAGCACCCGACAGATGAACACTGAAGCTTTCTTT.

The chain employs TRBV15 and TRBJ2-5; D may be TRBD1 (6 bases). The CDR3 runs 15 residues. Trimming stripped 3 bases from V and 3 bases from J, with 14 bases between. Looked up from germline, CDR1 is LNHNV and CDR2 is YYDKDF (reference sequence). In DNA, the CDR3 is TGTGCCACCAGCAGGGACCGGGACACCGAAGAGACCCAGTACTTC. Translating gives CATSRDRDTEETQYF.

The chain recombines TRBV9 with TRBJ2-1, with TRBD2 matching over 8 bases. The CDR3 contains 12 residues. Germline CDR1 SGDLS, CDR2 YYNGEE. Germline trimming cut 0 bases from V and 10 bases from J; bases unmatched to any gene: 0. CDR3 amino acids: CASSVVAGEQFF. The CDR3 coding sequence is TGTGCCAGCAGCGTAGTAGCGGGGGAGCAGTTCTTC. Filled out from reference TRBV9 and TRBJ2-1, the complete variable domain reads DSGVTQTPKHLITATGQRVTLRCSPRSGDLSVYWYQQSLDQGLQFLIQYYNGEERAKGNILERFSAQQFPDLHSELNLSSLELGDSALYFCASSVVAGEQFFGPGTRLTVL.

This clonotype was observed a few times. The chain recombines TRBV4-2 with TRBJ2-5, with no clear D. Trimming took 1 base from V and 2 from J, leaving 11 bases between them. Germline V gene sequence: CDR1 LGHNA, CDR2 YNFKEQ. The CDR3 totals 15 residues. The CDR3: CASSQVLKNQETQYF. The CDR3 nucleotides read TGTGCCAGCAGCCAAGTCTTGAAGAATCAAGAGACCCAGTACTTC.

This clonotype was observed a few times. The chain carries TRBV6-5 and TRBJ2-2, with D unclear. CDR3 size: 12 residues. Trimming left V 6 bases short and J 4 bases short, with 6 bases between. Per germline, CDR1 MNHEY and CDR2 SVGAGI. CDR3 protein: CASRTFTGELFF. As DNA, the CDR3 is TGTGCCAGCAGGACATTCACCGGGGAGCTGTTTTTT.

The V and J genes are TRBV11-2 and TRBJ2-6; 8 bases map to TRBD1. Per germline, CDR1 SGHAT and CDR2 FQNNGV. The CDR3 has 15 residues. The ends lost 3 bases at V and 5 bases at J; junction bases unmatched: 3. The CDR3 protein is CASSLTGARANVLTF. CDR3 nucleotide sequence: TGTGCCAGCAGCTTGACAGGGGCTCGGGCCAACGTCCTGACTTTC.

The rearrangement links TRBV4-3 to TRBJ1-1, with 8 bases aligning to TRBD1. The germline CDR1 and CDR2 sequences are LGHNA and YSLEER. V was pared by 5 bases and J by 2 bases, with 7 bases of the junction left unmatched. The CDR3 is 15 amino acids. The CDR3 region is CASSFDRGPNTEAFF. CDR3 in DNA: TGCGCCAGCAGCTTTGACAGGGGACCTAACACTGAAGCTTTCTTT.

This clonotype was recorded a few times. The genes are TRBV27 and TRBJ2-3; 7 bases are shared with TRBD1. The V gene end was trimmed by 5 bases and the J gene end by 2 bases; junction bases not matched to a gene: 7. The CDR3 has 15 amino acids. Per the germline V gene, CDR1 is MNHEY and CDR2 is SMNVEV (reference sequence). CDR3 DNA: TGTGCCAGCAGTCGCTCCGGGACAGCCACAGATACGCAGTATTTT. Translation gives CASSRSGTATDTQYF.

Many counts were recorded for this clonotype. The chain links TRBV12-3 or TRBV12-4 to TRBJ2-7, with 7 bases aligning to TRBD1. Trimming cost V 6 bases and J 6 bases; bases outside gene matches: 8. The CDR3 contains 13 residues. The chain's CDR3 is CASSVGQVGEQYF. In DNA form, the CDR3 reads TGTGCCAGCAGCGTCGGACAGGTGGGCGAGCAGTACTTC.